The present T cell receptor (beta chain) was sequenced within a study of blood T cell repertoires in COVID-19. Study context: Spain, Italy and the United States supplied samples that represented acute and convalescent COVID-19. From T cells, B-cell-depleted T cells, or PBMCs came the material, which was cDNA or gDNA.

Study processing details: Amplification with reference gene primers provided the estimates of nucleated cell counts. TCRdb's copy holds only in-frame clones and misses some; the assay was immunoSEQ multiplex PCR. V and J calls and clone size are copied from that table; D and trimming were computed from the DNA. The sample holds some 180,000 clones, more than 70% seen once. The CDR3 totals 16 residues. CDR1 is SGHTS, CDR2 YDEGEE, per germline. The trim removed 4 bases at V and 2 bases at J, leaving 10 bases unmatched. The TCR sequence derives from a man aged 35 to 55 with active or convalescent COVID-19. The specimen was peripheral blood. The chain links TRBV5-8 to TRBJ2-3; 7 bases are a match to TRBD1. CDR3 coding DNA: TGTGCCAGCAGCCCGGGACGAGGGGGCACCACAGATACGCAGTATTTT. Its protein is CASSPGRGGTTDTQYF.